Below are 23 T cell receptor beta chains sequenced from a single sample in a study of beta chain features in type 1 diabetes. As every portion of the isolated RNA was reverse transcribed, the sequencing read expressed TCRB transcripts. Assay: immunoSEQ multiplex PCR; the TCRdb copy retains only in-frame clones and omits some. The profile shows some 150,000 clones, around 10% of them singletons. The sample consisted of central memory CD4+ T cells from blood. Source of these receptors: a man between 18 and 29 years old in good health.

In nucleotides, the CDR3 is TGCGCCAGCAGCCAAGGCGGGAAACCTAGCACAGATACGCAGTATTTT. Protein: CASSQGGKPSTDTQYF. The chain is built from TRBV4-3 and TRBJ2-3, with D possibly matching TRBD2 (6 bases). Trimming left V 1 base short and J 0 bases short, with 11 bases between. The CDR3 is 16 amino acids. Germline assignment: CDR1 LGHNA and CDR2 YSLEER.

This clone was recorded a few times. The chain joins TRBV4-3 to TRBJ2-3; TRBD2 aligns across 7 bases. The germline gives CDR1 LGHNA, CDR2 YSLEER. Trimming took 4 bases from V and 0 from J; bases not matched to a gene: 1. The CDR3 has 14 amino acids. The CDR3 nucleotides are TGCGCCAGCAGCCTTAGCGGGAGCACAGATACGCAGTATTTT. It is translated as CASSLSGSTDTQYF.

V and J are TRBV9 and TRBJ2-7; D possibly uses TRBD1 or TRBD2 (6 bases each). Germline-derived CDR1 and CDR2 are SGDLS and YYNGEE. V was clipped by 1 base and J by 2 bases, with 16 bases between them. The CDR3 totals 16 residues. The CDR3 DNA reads TGTGCCAGCAGCGTAAGAGGGGGGCGAAGTACCTACGAGCAGTACTTC. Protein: CASSVRGGRSTYEQYF.

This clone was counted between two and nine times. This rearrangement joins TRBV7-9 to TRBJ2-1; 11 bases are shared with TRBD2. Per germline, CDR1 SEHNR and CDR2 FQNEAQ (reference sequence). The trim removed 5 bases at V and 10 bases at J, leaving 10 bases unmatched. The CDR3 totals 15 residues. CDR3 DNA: TGTGCCAGCAGCCGCGCTAGCGGGAGGAGACCCGAGCAGTTCTTC. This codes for CASSRASGRRPEQFF.

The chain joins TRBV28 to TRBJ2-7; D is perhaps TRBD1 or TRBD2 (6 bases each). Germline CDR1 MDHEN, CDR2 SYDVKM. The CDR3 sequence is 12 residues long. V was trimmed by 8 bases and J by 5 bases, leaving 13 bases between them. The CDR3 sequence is CASFARGDEQYF. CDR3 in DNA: TGTGCCAGCTTCGCGAGGGGGGACGAGCAGTACTTC.

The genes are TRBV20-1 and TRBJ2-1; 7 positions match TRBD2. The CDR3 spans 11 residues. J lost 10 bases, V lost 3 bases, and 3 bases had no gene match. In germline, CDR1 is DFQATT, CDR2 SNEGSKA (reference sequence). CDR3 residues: CSARREREQFF. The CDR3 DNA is TGCAGTGCTAGGCGGGAGCGGGAGCAGTTCTTC.

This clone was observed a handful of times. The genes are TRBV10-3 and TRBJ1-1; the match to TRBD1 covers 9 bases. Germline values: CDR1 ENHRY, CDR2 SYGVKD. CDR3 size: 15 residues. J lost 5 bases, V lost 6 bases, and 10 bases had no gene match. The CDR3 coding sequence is TGTGCCATCAGCACCGGGACAGGGAGGAAGACTGAAGCTTTCTTT. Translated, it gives CAISTGTGRKTEAFF.

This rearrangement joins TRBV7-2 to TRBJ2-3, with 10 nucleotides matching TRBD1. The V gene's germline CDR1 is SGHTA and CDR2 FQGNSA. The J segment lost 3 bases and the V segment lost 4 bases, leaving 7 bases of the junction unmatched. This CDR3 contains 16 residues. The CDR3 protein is CASSSDRGRATDTQYF. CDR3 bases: TGTGCCAGCAGCTCCGACAGGGGGCGAGCGACAGATACGCAGTATTTT.

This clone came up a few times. The CDR3, as DNA: TGTGCCAGCAGCCGGGGACAGGGGGGCAATGAGCAGTTCTTC. It encodes CASSRGQGGNEQFF. The chain carries TRBV7-9 and TRBJ2-1, with 11 positions matching TRBD1. The trim removed 5 bases at V and 6 bases at J, leaving 3 bases unmatched. The CDR3 extends over 14 amino acids. Germline-derived CDR1 and CDR2 are SEHNR and FQNEAQ (reference sequence).

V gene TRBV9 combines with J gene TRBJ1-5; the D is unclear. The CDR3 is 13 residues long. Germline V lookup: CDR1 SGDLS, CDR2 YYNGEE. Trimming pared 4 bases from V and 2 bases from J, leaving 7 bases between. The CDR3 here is CASSKGGNQPQHF. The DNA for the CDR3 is TGTGCCAGCAGCAAAGGTGGCAATCAGCCCCAGCATTTT.

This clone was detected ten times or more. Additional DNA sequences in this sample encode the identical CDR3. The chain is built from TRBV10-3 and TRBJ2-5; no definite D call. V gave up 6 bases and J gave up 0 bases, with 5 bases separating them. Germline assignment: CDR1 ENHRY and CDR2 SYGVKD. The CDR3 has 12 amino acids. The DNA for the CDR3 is TGTGCCATCAGCCCCGACCAAGAGACCCAGTACTTC. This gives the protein CAISPDQETQYF.

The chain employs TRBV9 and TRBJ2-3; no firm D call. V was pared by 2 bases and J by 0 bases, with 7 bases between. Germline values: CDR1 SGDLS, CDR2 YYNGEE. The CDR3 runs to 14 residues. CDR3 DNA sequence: TGTGCCAGCAGCGTTGGATCTAGCACAGATACGCAGTATTTT. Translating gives CASSVGSSTDTQYF.

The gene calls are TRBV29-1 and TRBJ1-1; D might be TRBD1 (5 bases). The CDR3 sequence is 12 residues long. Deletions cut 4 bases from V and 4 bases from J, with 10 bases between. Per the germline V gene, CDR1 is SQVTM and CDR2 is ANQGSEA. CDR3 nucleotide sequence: TGCAGCGTTGGAGGGGATACCACTGAAGCTTTCTTT. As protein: CSVGGDTTEAFF.

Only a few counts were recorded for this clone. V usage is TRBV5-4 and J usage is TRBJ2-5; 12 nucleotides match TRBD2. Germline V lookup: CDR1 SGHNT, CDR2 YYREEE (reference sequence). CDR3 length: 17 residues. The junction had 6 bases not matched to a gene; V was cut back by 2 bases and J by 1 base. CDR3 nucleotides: TGTGCCAGCAGCTTCGGACTAGCGGGATTAGTCCAAGAGACCCAGTACTTC. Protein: CASSFGLAGLVQETQYF.

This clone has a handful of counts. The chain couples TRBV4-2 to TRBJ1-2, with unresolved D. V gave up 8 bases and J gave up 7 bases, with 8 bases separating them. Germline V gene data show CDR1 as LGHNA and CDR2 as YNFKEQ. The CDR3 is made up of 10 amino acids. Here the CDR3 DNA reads TGTGCCAGCCCACCGACTGGCTACACCTTC. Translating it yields CASPPTGYTF.

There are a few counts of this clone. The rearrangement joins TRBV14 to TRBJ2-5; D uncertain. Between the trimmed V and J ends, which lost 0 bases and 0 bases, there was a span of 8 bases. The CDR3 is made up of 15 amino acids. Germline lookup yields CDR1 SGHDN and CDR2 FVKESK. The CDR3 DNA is TGTGCCAGCAGCCAAGAAAAGGAGAACCAAGAGACCCAGTACTTC. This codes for CASSQEKENQETQYF.

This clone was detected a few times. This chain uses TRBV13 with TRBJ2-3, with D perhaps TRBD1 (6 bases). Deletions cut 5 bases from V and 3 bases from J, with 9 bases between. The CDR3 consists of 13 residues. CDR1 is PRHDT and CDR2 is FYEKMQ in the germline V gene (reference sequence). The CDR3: CASSAQGTDTQYF. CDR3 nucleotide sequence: TGTGCCAGCAGCGCACAGGGTACAGATACGCAGTATTTT.

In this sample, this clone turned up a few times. CDR3 DNA sequence: TGTGCCAGCAGCGGTTCCATGAACACTGAAGCTTTCTTT. Residues: CASSGSMNTEAFF. The genes are TRBV9 and TRBJ1-1; the D is unclear. The CDR3 is made up of 13 amino acids. The V end lost 3 bases, the J end lost 0 bases, and 6 bases lay between the germline ends. Germline values: CDR1 SGDLS, CDR2 YYNGEE.

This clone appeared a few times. The CDR3 nucleotides read TGTGCCAGCAGCGGCCTAGCCAGCGGGAGTAACACCGGGGAGCTGTTTTTT. Protein sequence: CASSGLASGSNTGELFF. The chain couples TRBV9 to TRBJ2-2; 8 nucleotides match TRBD2. The ends lost 3 bases at V and 2 bases at J; junction bases unmatched: 9. The CDR3 covers 17 residues. In germline, CDR1 is SGDLS, CDR2 YYNGEE.

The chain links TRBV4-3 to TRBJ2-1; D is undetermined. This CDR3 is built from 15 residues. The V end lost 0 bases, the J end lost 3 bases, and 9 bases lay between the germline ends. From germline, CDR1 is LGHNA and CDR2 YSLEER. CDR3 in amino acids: CASSQETTNYNEQFF. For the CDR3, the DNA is TGCGCCAGCAGCCAAGAGACGACCAACTACAATGAGCAGTTCTTC.

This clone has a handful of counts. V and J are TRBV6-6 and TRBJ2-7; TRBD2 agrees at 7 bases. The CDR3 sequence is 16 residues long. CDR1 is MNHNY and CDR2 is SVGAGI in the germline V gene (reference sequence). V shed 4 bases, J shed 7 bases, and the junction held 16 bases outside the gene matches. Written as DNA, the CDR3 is TGTGCCAGCAGTTTACCCTTTCGGACTAGTTCAGCAGAGCAGTACTTC. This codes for CASSLPFRTSSAEQYF.

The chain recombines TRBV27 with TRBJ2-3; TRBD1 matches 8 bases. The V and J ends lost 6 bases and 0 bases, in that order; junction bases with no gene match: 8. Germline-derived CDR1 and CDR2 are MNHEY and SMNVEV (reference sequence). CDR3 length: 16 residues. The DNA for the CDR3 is TGTGCCAGCAGCCGCAGGGGGCCTATGAGCACAGATACGCAGTATTTT. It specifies CASSRRGPMSTDTQYF.

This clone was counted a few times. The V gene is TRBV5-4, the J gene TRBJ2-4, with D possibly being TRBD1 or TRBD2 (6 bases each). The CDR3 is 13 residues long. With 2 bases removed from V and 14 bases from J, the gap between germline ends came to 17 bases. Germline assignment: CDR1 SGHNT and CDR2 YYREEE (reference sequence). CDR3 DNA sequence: TGTGCCAGCAGCTTCGAAAGGGGGGACGAAAAGTACTTC. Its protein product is CASSFERGDEKYF.